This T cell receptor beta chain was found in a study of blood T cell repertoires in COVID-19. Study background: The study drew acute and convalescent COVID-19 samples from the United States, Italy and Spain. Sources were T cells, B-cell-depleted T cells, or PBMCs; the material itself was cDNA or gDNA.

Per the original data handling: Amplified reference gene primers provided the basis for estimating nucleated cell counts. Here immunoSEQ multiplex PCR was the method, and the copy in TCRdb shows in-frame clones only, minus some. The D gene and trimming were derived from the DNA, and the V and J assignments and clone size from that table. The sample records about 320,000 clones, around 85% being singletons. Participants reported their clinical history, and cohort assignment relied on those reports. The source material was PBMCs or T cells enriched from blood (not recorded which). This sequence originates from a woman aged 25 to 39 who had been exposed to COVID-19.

The CDR3 loop reads CASSSPANYGYTF. The CDR3 nucleotides read TGTGCCAGCAGTTCCCCAGCTAACTATGGCTACACCTTC. This chain links TRBV28 with TRBJ1-2; D unclear. The CDR3 is 13 residues long. The germline gives CDR1 MDHEN, CDR2 SYDVKM. Trimming took off 4 bases at V and 0 bases at J, with 6 bases between the two ends.